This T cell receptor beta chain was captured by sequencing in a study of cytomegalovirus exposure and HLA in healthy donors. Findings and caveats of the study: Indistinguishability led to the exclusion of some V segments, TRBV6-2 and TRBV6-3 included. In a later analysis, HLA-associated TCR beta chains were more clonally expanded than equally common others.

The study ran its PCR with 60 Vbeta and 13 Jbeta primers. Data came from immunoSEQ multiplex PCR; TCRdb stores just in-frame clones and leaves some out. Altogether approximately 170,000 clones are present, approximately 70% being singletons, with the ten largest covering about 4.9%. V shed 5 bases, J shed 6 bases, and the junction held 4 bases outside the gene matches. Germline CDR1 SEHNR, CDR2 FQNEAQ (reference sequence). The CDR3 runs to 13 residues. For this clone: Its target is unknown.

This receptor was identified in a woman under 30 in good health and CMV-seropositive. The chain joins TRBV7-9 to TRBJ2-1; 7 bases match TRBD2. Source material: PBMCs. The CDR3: CASSPGTTNEQFF. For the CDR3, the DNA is TGTGCCAGCAGCCCCGGGACTACCAATGAGCAGTTCTTC. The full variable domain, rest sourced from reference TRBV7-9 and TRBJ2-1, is DTGVSQNPRHKITKRGQNVTFRCDPISEHNRLYWYRQTLGQGPEFLTYFQNEAQLEKSRLLSDRFSAERPKGSFSTLEIQRTEQGDSAMYLCASSPGTTNEQFFGPGTRLTVL.